This paragraph reports one T cell receptor beta chain. The data were obtained in a study of shared clonotypes between healthy human individuals. Germline V CDR1 and CDR2: LNHDA, SQIVND (reference sequence). The CDR3 is 14 amino acids. V lost 5 bases, J lost 10 bases, and 18 bases lay in between. An approximately 210 ng quantity of DNA, roughly 32,000 T cell genomes, went into the sorted-subset replicate PCRs. Profiling relied on immunoSEQ multiplex PCR, and the TCRdb table lists in-frame clones only, not all of them. The sample comprises about 640,000 clones, about three quarters of which are singletons, and under 2% rests with the top ten. The donors, healthy adults who were HIV-negative, had experienced no recent acute infections or vaccinations.

The chain combines TRBV19 with TRBJ2-1; D is possibly TRBD2 (5 bases). The TCR originated in a woman aged 25 to 39 in good health. Sequenced: memory CD4+ T cells sorted from blood. Subset given: CD45RA-negative fraction. CDR3 nucleotides: TGTGCCAGTAGTCACCCCGGACTCCGGTGGGAGCAGTTCTTC. Translation gives CASSHPGLRWEQFF.